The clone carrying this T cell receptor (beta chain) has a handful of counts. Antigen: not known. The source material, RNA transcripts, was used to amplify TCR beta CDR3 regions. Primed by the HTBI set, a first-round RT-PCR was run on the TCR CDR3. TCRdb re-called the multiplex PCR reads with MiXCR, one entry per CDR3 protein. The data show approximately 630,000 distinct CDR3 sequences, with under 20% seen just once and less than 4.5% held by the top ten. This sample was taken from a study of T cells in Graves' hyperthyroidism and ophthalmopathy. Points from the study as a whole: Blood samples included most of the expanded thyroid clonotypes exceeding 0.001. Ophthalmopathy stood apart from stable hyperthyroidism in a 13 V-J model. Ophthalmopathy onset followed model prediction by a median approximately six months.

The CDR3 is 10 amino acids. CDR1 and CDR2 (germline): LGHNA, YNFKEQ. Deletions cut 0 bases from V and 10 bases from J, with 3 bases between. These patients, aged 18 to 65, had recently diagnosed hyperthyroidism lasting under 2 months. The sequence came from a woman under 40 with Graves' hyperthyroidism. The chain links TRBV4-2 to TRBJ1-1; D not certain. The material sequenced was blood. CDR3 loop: CASSQESAFF. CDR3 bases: TGTGCCAGCAGCCAAGAATCAGCTTTCTTT.